These 7 T cell receptor beta chains were sequenced from one sample in a study of shared T cell receptors in the human thymus. The data were produced by immunoSEQ multiplex PCR, yet TCRdb's version contains in-frame clones alone and is incomplete. Of roughly 560,000 clones in the sample, around 78% were seen once. The data were also submitted as part of a second study, on human thymus T cells.

The material sequenced was thymocytes. The receptors were gathered from a boy under two years old with a congenital heart defect.

This chain connects TRBV27 to TRBJ2-3; 10 bases are shared with TRBD2. This CDR3 has 14 residues. Germline V gene lookup returns CDR1 MNHEY and CDR2 SMNVEV (reference sequence). Trimming at V came to 6 bases and at J to 5 bases, leaving 5 bases not matched to a gene. This chain's CDR3 is CASRMRTSGDTQYF. CDR3 coding DNA: TGTGCCAGCAGAATGCGGACTAGCGGAGATACGCAGTATTTT.

The J gene is TRBJ2-7, the V gene TRBV4-3, with 9 positions matching TRBD2. The ends lost 0 bases at V and 5 bases at J; junction bases unmatched: 5. CDR3 length equals 15 residues. Germline V lookup: CDR1 LGHNA, CDR2 YSLEER. Written as DNA, the CDR3 is TGCGCCAGCAGCCAAGATGGTAGCGGGAGCCACGAGCAGTACTTC. This codes for CASSQDGSGSHEQYF.

The chain carries TRBV28 and TRBJ2-7; D ambiguous. CDR1 is MDHEN and CDR2 is SYDVKM in the germline V gene. V was trimmed by 6 bases and J by 0 bases, leaving 18 bases between them. This CDR3 has 16 residues. CDR3 sequence reads: CASSSYARYSSYEQYF. For the CDR3, the DNA is TGTGCCAGCAGCTCCTACGCCCGCTACAGCTCCTACGAGCAGTACTTC.

The CDR3 spells CASSLLGETQYF. CDR3 DNA: TGTGCCAGCAGCTTACTGGGCGAGACCCAGTACTTC. V is TRBV7-8 and J is TRBJ2-5, with D uncertain. Trimming left V 2 bases short and J 5 bases short, with 6 bases between. Germline V CDR1 and CDR2: SGHVS, FQNEAQ. The CDR3 is 12 amino acids.

The chain has TRBV5-6 and TRBJ2-6; maybe TRBD1 (5 bases). The CDR3 length is 19 residues. The germline CDR1 and CDR2 sequences are SGHDT and YYEEEE. Trimming pared 2 bases from V and 2 bases from J, leaving 20 bases between. The CDR3 protein is CASSLRWTNWVAGANVLTF. For the CDR3, the DNA is TGTGCCAGCAGCTTACGTTGGACAAATTGGGTAGCTGGGGCCAACGTCCTGACTTTC.

V gene TRBV20-1 combines with J gene TRBJ2-1; D is possibly TRBD2 (7 bases). With 7 bases removed from V and 10 bases from J, the gap between germline ends came to 14 bases. The length of the CDR3 is 11 residues. Germline V CDR1 and CDR2: DFQATT, SNEGSKA (reference sequence). The CDR3 loop reads CSVKGGREQFF. The CDR3 DNA follows: TGCAGTGTCAAGGGGGGGCGAGAGCAGTTCTTC.

The chain couples TRBV13 to TRBJ2-2, with 14 bases lining up with TRBD2. Looked up from germline, CDR1 is PRHDT and CDR2 is FYEKMQ (reference sequence). V shed 5 bases and J 1 base; nucleotides not matched to a gene: 12. This CDR3 contains 20 residues. Here the CDR3 DNA reads TGTGCCAGCAGCCCAAGACCGACTAGCGGGAGGGCCAGGAACACCGGGGAGCTGTTTTTT. It yields the protein CASSPRPTSGRARNTGELFF.